Shown below are 9 T cell receptor beta chains from a single sample sequenced in a study of T-cell memory formation after mild COVID-19. TCRdb ran MiXCR on the 5' RACE reads and lists one entry per CDR3 protein. This sample has about 57,000 distinct CDR3 sequences, with about 12% found just once. The source material was PBMCs or a T cell subset sorted from them (not recorded which). The receptors were gathered from a man younger than 35 who had mild COVID-19 (a few samples of this study predate the infection). Cell type and time point are not known.

This clonotype was seen a handful of times. The chain links TRBV27 to TRBJ2-7; 7 bases align to TRBD1. This CDR3 region has 14 residues. Germline V gene lookup returns CDR1 MNHEY and CDR2 SMNVEV (reference sequence). V lost 2 bases, J lost 7 bases, and 8 bases stayed unmatched. The DNA for the CDR3 is TGTGCCAGCAGTTTAGAAGGGACAGCCCAAGAGCAGTACTTC. Protein: CASSLEGTAQEQYF.

V and J are TRBV4-3 and TRBJ2-1; D is ambiguous. Germline CDR1 LGHNA, CDR2 YSLEER. Trimming left V 1 base short and J 9 bases short, with 16 bases between. The CDR3 is made up of 15 amino acids. The CDR3 DNA reads as TGCGCCAGCAGCCAAGGTGAGGTAGATGCCGTTGAGCAGTTCTTC. This gives the protein CASSQGEVDAVEQFF.

The chain has TRBV28 and TRBJ2-7; D is perhaps TRBD2 (6 bases). The CDR3 is 12 residues long. Germline lookup yields CDR1 MDHEN and CDR2 SYDVKM. Deletions cut 2 bases from V and 7 bases from J, with 9 bases between. The CDR3 protein is CASSLGGLEQYV. For the CDR3, the DNA is TGTGCCAGCAGTTTAGGAGGGTTGGAGCAGTACGTC.

This clonotype occurred many times. This chain uses TRBV6-5 with TRBJ2-5; TRBD2 matches 14 bases. The CDR3 sequence is 16 residues long. After removal of 0 bases from V and 4 bases from J, the junction contained 1 base not matched to a gene. Germline V lookup: CDR1 MNHEY, CDR2 SVGAGI. CDR3 sequence: CASSYSGTSGGETQYF. The CDR3 bases are TGTGCCAGCAGTTACTCCGGGACTAGCGGGGGAGAGACCCAGTACTTC.

This clonotype was counted between two and nine times. The J gene is TRBJ2-5, the V gene TRBV5-1; 7 bases are a match to TRBD1. The CDR3 contains 15 residues. With V trimmed by 4 bases and J by 4 bases, 10 bases remained unmatched. In germline, CDR1 is SGHRS, CDR2 YFSETQ. DNA of the CDR3: TGCGCCAGCAGCAGAACCACGACAGGGAGAGAGACCCAGTACTTC. Translated: CASSRTTTGRETQYF.

This clonotype was recorded at least ten times. The gene calls are TRBV7-6 and TRBJ2-4, with no clear D. Germline V gives CDR1 SGHVS, CDR2 FNYEAQ. The CDR3 extends over 14 amino acids. V was cut by 4 bases and J by 9 bases, with 16 bases left in between. CDR3 region: CASSSRVADGIQYF. CDR3 nucleotide sequence: TGTGCCAGCAGCTCTCGGGTGGCAGACGGCATTCAGTACTTC.

At least ten counts were recorded for this clonotype. The chain employs TRBV28 and TRBJ2-3; TRBD2 agrees at 7 bases. V gave up 5 bases and J gave up 2 bases; unmatched junction bases: 10. CDR1 and CDR2 from the germline V gene are MDHEN and SYDVKM. The CDR3 is made up of 16 amino acids. The DNA of the CDR3 is TGTGCCAGCAGTCCCCTCACCGGGGGGTACACAGATACGCAGTATTTT. This translates into CASSPLTGGYTDTQYF.

The chain is built from TRBV24-1 and TRBJ1-1; no firm D call. V was clipped by 0 bases and J by 1 base, with 2 bases between them. This CDR3 has 13 residues. Germline V gene data show CDR1 as KGHDR and CDR2 as SFDVKD. CDR3 in DNA: TGTGCCACCAGTGATTTGGAGAACACTGAAGCTTTCTTT. This codes for CATSDLENTEAFF.

In its sample, this clonotype was seen a few times. V is TRBV5-1 and J is TRBJ1-2, with D unclear. Trimming removed 4 bases at V and 1 base at J, with 20 bases between. Per germline, CDR1 SGHRS and CDR2 YFSETQ. This CDR3 region has 17 residues. CDR3 DNA: TGCGCCAGCAGCCCGAGGATGACGGGTCCCCATAACTATGGCTACACCTTC. Protein sequence: CASSPRMTGPHNYGYTF.